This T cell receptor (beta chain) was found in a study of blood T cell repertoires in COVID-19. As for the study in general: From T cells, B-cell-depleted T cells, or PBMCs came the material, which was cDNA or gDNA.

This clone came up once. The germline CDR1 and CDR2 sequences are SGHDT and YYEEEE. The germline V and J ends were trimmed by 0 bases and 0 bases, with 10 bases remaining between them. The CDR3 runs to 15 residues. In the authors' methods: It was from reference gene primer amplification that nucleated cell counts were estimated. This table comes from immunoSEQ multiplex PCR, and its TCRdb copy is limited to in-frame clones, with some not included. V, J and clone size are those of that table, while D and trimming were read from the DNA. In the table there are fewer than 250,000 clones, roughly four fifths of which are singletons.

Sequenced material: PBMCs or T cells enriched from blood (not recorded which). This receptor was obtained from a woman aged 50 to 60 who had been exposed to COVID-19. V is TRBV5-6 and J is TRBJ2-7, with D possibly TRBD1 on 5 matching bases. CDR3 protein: CASSLAGPSSYEQYF. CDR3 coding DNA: TGTGCCAGCAGCTTGGCAGGGCCGAGCTCCTACGAGCAGTACTTC.